These T cell receptor beta chains were read from a single sample in a study of T cells in Graves' hyperthyroidism and ophthalmopathy. TCRdb recomputed calls from the multiplex PCR reads with MiXCR, one row per CDR3 protein. This sample has hundreds of thousands of distinct CDR3 sequences, with roughly 17% found just once. Sequencing used blood. The receptors were sampled from a woman between 18 and 29 years old with Graves' hyperthyroidism. The CDR3 runs from the conserved cysteine through the conserved F or W. The D gene is left open where the match is weak. Expanded clones are given a class, and other clones once, few, many or no size at all.

clone size	V gene	CDR3 length	J gene	D gene	CDR3 protein	CDR3 DNA
many	TRBV2	15	TRBJ2-1	TRBD2	CASSGELAGINEQFF	TGTGCCAGCAGTGGAGAACTAGCGGGGATAAATGAGCAGTTCTTC
-	TRBV20-1	16	TRBJ2-1	TRBD2	CSARDSGLAGGNEQFF	TGCAGTGCTAGAGATTCGGGACTAGCGGGGGGCAATGAGCAGTTCTTC
-	TRBV2	11	TRBJ2-2	-	CASSYSGELFF	TGTGCCAGCAGTTATTCCGGGGAGCTGTTTTTT
many	TRBV7-9	14	TRBJ2-2	TRBD1	CASSPDRGTGELFF	TGTGCCAGCAGTCCAGACAGGGGCACCGGGGAGCTGTTTTTT
-	TRBV6-2/TRBV6-3	16	TRBJ1-1	TRBD1	CADRQPQGARSTEAFF	TGTGCCGACAGACAACCCCAGGGGGCGAGGAGCACTGAAGCTTTCTTT
few	TRBV19	14	TRBJ1-5	TRBD1	CASSIKTGNQPQHF	TGTGCCAGTAGTATAAAGACAGGGAATCAGCCCCAGCATTTT
many	TRBV15	15	TRBJ2-7	TRBD1	CATSRDLGTAYEQYF	TGTGCCACCAGCAGAGATCTTGGGACAGCCTACGAGCAGTACTTC
many	TRBV5-1	13	TRBJ2-1	-	CASSSTDYNEQFF	TGCGCCAGCAGCTCCACCGATTACAATGAGCAGTTCTTC
-	TRBV6-2/TRBV6-3	18	TRBJ1-1	-	CASSYSRGKGSPNTEAFF	TGTGCCAGCAGTTACTCGAGGGGGAAGGGCAGCCCGAACACTGAAGCTTTCTTT
many	TRBV20-1	12	TRBJ2-7	-	CSARSREVWQYF	TGCAGTGCTAGATCCCGGGAAGTCTGGCAGTACTTC
many	TRBV30	13	TRBJ1-1	-	CAWSRAGNTEAFF	TGTGCCTGGAGTAGGGCCGGGAACACTGAAGCTTTCTTT
many	TRBV2	15	TRBJ1-2	TRBD1	CASSGGQPANSGYTF	TGTGCCAGCAGTGGGGGACAGCCGGCTAATAGTGGCTACACCTTC
-	TRBV2	17	TRBJ1-5	-	CASSEKEARDGTQPQHF	TGTGCCAGCAGTGAAAAAGAGGCTCGAGACGGAACGCAGCCCCAGCATTTT
-	TRBV27	13	TRBJ2-5	-	CASSLGPGGTQYF	TGTGCCAGCAGTTTAGGTCCCGGCGGGACCCAGTACTTC
few	TRBV28	20	TRBJ2-1	TRBD1	CASSFRWGQGALVSKGEQFF	TGTGCCAGCAGTTTCCGCTGGGGACAGGGGGCTTTGGTTAGCAAGGGCGAGCAGTTCTTC
many	TRBV24-1	16	TRBJ2-1	TRBD2	CATRTSGGNSYNEQFF	TGTGCCACCAGAACTAGCGGGGGGAACTCCTACAATGAGCAGTTCTTC
many	TRBV20-1	13	TRBJ2-3	-	CSARSGGPDTQYF	TGCAGTGCTAGATCCGGAGGACCAGATACGCAGTATTTT
-	TRBV19	16	TRBJ2-2	-	CASKARGGKGTGELFF	TGTGCCAGTAAAGCCAGGGGCGGGAAAGGCACCGGGGAGCTGTTTTTT
many	TRBV7-9	14	TRBJ1-4	TRBD1	CASTGQATNEKLFF	TGTGCCAGCACCGGACAGGCAACTAATGAAAAACTGTTTTTT
many	TRBV12-3/TRBV12-4	14	TRBJ2-1	TRBD2	CASTLAGVSNEQFF	TGTGCCAGCACCCTAGCGGGAGTAAGCAATGAGCAGTTCTTC
-	TRBV5-1	16	TRBJ2-7	TRBD2	CASSWGTSGSSNEQYF	TGCGCCAGCAGCTGGGGGACTAGCGGGAGTTCCAACGAGCAGTACTTC
many	TRBV6-1	15	TRBJ1-1	-	CASRWAGASNTEAFF	TGTGCCAGCAGATGGGCGGGGGCCTCGAACACTGAAGCTTTCTTT
few	TRBV5-5	15	TRBJ2-7	-	CASSLRGGAAYEQYF	TGTGCCAGCAGCCTCCGAGGGGGAGCGGCCTACGAGCAGTACTTC
many	TRBV28	17	TRBJ2-7	-	CASTIGGAGTQAYEQYF	TGTGCCAGCACTATTGGTGGGGCAGGCACTCAAGCCTACGAGCAGTACTTC
-	TRBV6-8	16	TRBJ2-4	-	CASSYWNQGSENIQYF	TGTGCCAGCAGTTACTGGAATCAGGGGAGTGAAAACATTCAGTACTTC
-	TRBV15	15	TRBJ1-5	-	CATSRDQGWNQPQHF	TGTGCCACCAGCAGAGATCAAGGGTGGAATCAGCCCCAGCATTTT
-	TRBV4-1	16	TRBJ2-7	TRBD2	CASSLGTSGGWDEQYF	TGCGCCAGCAGCCTCGGGACTAGCGGGGGGTGGGACGAGCAGTACTTC
few	TRBV20-1	11	TRBJ1-3	-	CSALSGNTIYF	TGCAGTGCTTTGTCGGGAAACACCATATATTTT
few	TRBV28	14	TRBJ1-2	-	CASSLSGEFYGYTF	TGTGCCAGCAGTTTATCCGGGGAATTCTATGGCTACACCTTC
many	TRBV20-1	16	TRBJ2-1	TRBD2	CSARAQGLADYNEQFF	TGCAGTGCTAGAGCCCAGGGACTAGCGGATTACAATGAGCAGTTCTTC
many	TRBV20-1	15	TRBJ2-5	TRBD1	CSAIIDRGRGETQYF	TGCAGTGCTATTATCGACAGGGGCAGGGGGGAGACCCAGTACTTC
many	TRBV12-3/TRBV12-4	15	TRBJ1-5	-	CASSFGGSSNQPQHF	TGTGCCAGCAGTTTTGGGGGGAGTAGCAATCAGCCCCAGCATTTT
many	TRBV12-3/TRBV12-4	15	TRBJ1-2	-	CASSPRQVPNYGYTF	TGTGCCAGCAGCCCGCGACAGGTACCTAACTATGGCTACACCTTC
few	TRBV29-1	12	TRBJ2-5	-	CSVYAFQETQYF	TGCAGCGTTTACGCGTTTCAAGAGACCCAGTACTTC
many	TRBV13	12	TRBJ1-5	TRBD1	CASSLTGGKPHF	TGTGCCAGCAGCTTAACAGGGGGAAAGCCGCATTTT
many	TRBV28	15	TRBJ2-1	TRBD2	CASSWGTSVINEQFF	TGTGCCAGCAGTTGGGGGACTAGCGTAATCAATGAGCAGTTCTTC
many	TRBV7-8	19	TRBJ2-3	TRBD1	CASSLVRQGAISRTDTQYF	TGTGCCAGCAGCTTAGTGAGGCAGGGGGCGATTTCTAGGACAGATACGCAGTATTTT
-	TRBV28	23	TRBJ2-7	TRBD2	CASSYLTGALTSGRGRGQYEQYF	TGTGCCAGCAGCTACCTTACAGGGGCCCTGACTAGCGGGAGGGGTAGGGGGCAGTATGAGCAGTACTTC
many	TRBV5-1	16	TRBJ2-3	TRBD2	CASSSSLGGRGDTQYF	TGCGCCAGCAGCTCGTCTCTCGGCGGGAGAGGAGATACGCAGTATTTT
many	TRBV7-9	12	TRBJ2-7	TRBD1	CASEGASYEQYF	TGTGCCAGCGAGGGGGCCTCCTACGAGCAGTACTTC
few	TRBV20-1	15	TRBJ2-7	TRBD1	CSARDPDRGPYEQYF	TGCAGTGCTAGAGATCCGGACAGGGGGCCCTACGAGCAGTACTTC
-	TRBV3-1	15	TRBJ2-6	-	CASTNRASGANVLTF	TGTGCCAGCACCAACAGGGCCTCTGGGGCCAACGTCCTGACTTTC
few	TRBV4-1	15	TRBJ2-7	TRBD1	CASSLKPGGPYEQYF	TGCGCCAGCAGCCTTAAACCAGGGGGCCCCTACGAGCAGTACTTC